The present T cell receptor beta chain was sequenced within a study of blood T cell repertoires in COVID-19. The wider study: Acute and convalescent COVID-19 samples came from the United States, Italy and Spain.

Original analysis: Reference gene primer amplification gave estimated nucleated cell counts. Generated by immunoSEQ multiplex PCR, the TCRdb table keeps only in-frame clones and is missing some. Clone size and the V and J calls come from that table; the DNA yielded D and trimming. The sample includes about 410,000 clones, 85% to 90% of them seen just once. The cohort comprised adults aged about 18 to 100 years residing in about two dozen US areas. Participants' reported clinical history set cohort assignment. The sequencing input was PBMCs or T cells enriched from blood (not recorded which). This receptor was obtained from a woman aged 30 to 39 who had recovered from COVID-19.

CDR3: CASSLGQNIQYF. In DNA form, the CDR3 reads TGTGCCAGCAGCTTAGGGCAAAACATTCAGTACTTC. The rearrangement joins TRBV7-9 to TRBJ2-4; no firm D call. The CDR3 consists of 12 residues. V shed 1 base and J shed 5 bases, with 3 bases lying between them. The germline V gene encodes CDR1 SEHNR and CDR2 FQNEAQ (reference sequence).